This entry describes one T cell receptor (beta chain). This clone was detected a few times. Its cognate antigen has yet to be identified. Within one base of it there is no much larger clone, and no base qualities were kept. This entry belongs to a study of beta chain features in type 1 diabetes (dated by TCRdb to the late 2010s). For context, the study as a whole: Patients and healthy donors did not differ in mean age, gender distribution, total cell number or subset yield. A total of roughly 100 million sorted cells were examined across all samples, and the number of cells per subset was strongly correlated with RNA yield. The study compared the TCRB repertoires of sorted circulating CD4+ T cell subsets in recently diagnosed type 1 diabetes patients with those in matched healthy donors. Regulatory and stem cell-like memory subsets were isolated from only 8 patients and about eight healthy donors, whereas naive and central memory subsets came from all 30 or so donors.

All of the isolated RNA was reverse transcribed with the High Capacity cDNA Reverse Transcription Kit, so expressed TCRB transcripts were sequenced. Naive, central memory and regulatory T cell samples underwent deep immunoSEQ sequencing, averaging roughly 3.3 million total reads per sample. After sorted cells were lysed in RLT buffer, RNA was extracted with DNase-treated RNeasy Micro or Mini kits, with the choice depending on cell number. Each cell subset was processed on its own to prevent cross-contamination, while patient and healthy donor samples were processed together. TCRB sequences were amplified from cDNA with the immunoSEQ multiplex PCR, producing 87-bp fragments spanning the CDR3 region. Sequencing of the amplicons was performed on the Illumina HiSeq platform. The published analysis was carried out like this. Synthetic template baselines were used to correct PCR bias computationally, reads within Hamming distance 2 were collapsed, and singletons that could not be merged were discarded. By aligning reads against IMGT, V, D and J genes, CDR3 length, and insertions or deletions at six rearrangement sites were assigned. Clonotype counts were normalized to sorted cell number within each subset before computing true diversity and Gini coefficients with the tcR R package. The overlap coefficient, calculated on TCRB nucleotide sequences, was used to quantify repertoire sharing. Out-of-frame TCRB sequences from naive cells were analyzed as a proxy for the pre-selection repertoire. TCRdb limited this immuneACCESS table to in-frame rearrangements with V and J called. A share of clones is missing; checked studies link under half to unresolved V genes, and the rest is unexplained. D and trimming come from the DNA, and the V and J calls and clone size come from that table. This sample lists fewer than 250,000 clones; over 7.5% were detected once. Clones ranked in the top ten supply just under 0.035% of the sample.

The germline V gene sets CDR1 to MNHNS and CDR2 to SASEGT. V is trimmed back by 3 bases and J by 6 bases, and the junction contains 6 bases that no gene match accounts for. Including cysteine and phenylalanine, the CDR3 has 15 amino acids. Just the 45-base CDR3 DNA is kept, in frame starting at base 1. Each donor gave one peripheral blood draw, averaging roughly 100 mL, which was collected into heparinised tubes. A BD FACSAria II was used to sort naive, central memory, regulatory and stem cell-like memory CD4+ T cells with a panel that included CD45RO, CCR7, CD25, CD127, CD95 and CD27. All sorted populations exceeded 95% purity. Right away, PBMCs were isolated by Lymphoprep density gradient centrifugation and were stained directly, with no culture step. So that batch effects would be minimized, each experiment stained and sorted samples in pairs, pairing one healthy donor with one patient. Beyond this particular receptor, the publication reports: Sequencing cDNA rather than genomic DNA could over-represent highly expressing activated cells, although activation and CD3 levels did not differ between groups. Fewer insertions and more nucleotide deletions at VDJ recombination sites were observed in patients with type 1 diabetes, implying thymic rearrangement abnormalities. In all four CD4+ subsets, TCRB CDR3 length was moderately but significantly shorter in type 1 diabetes patients. Naive, central memory and regulatory TCRB repertoires appeared to be more alike among patients than among healthy donors. HLA sub-analyses involved small numbers of individuals, so any influence of HLA type on TCRB rearrangement remained unresolved. PCR may preferentially amplify shorter templates, but because patient and control samples were amplified and corrected together, any resulting skew would affect both groups equally.

What was sequenced was naive CD4+ T cells from blood. Read against the paper, the sample's cell subset or site label means: true naive CD4+ T cells. The sequence derives from a woman in her late teens or twenties in good health. The chain employs TRBV6-1 and TRBJ2-7; TRBD1 aligns with 12 central bases. The CDR3 loop reads CASSEGQGAPGEQYF. The nucleotide sequence is given as TGTGCCAGCAGTGAGGGACAGGGGGCTCCTGGCGAGCAGTACTTC.